This T cell receptor (beta chain) is drawn from a study of regulatory T cells in long-lasting Graves disease. Study-wide findings and caveats: Persistent disease favored TRBV28, TRBJ1-2 and TRBJ2-5.

Time point meaning: persistent/refractory GD, antithyroid drugs over 5 years with positive TRAb. Scientists built the TCR library using RNA that was extracted from PBMCs. Trimming took 5 bases from V and 4 from J, leaving 20 bases between them. The CDR3 length is 16 residues. The germline gives CDR1 MDHEN, CDR2 SYDVKM. TCR beta libraries were built with iRepertoire HTBI primers and Arm-PCR of CDR3 regions. TCRdb processed the multiplex PCR reads anew with MiXCR; each CDR3 protein has one entry. Of hundreds of thousands of distinct CDR3 sequences detected, less than 25% appear once; the ten largest clones hold around 13%. This clonotype was picked up many times. The antigen is unknown.

This TCR was recovered from a female donor with Graves disease. This specimen consisted of peripheral blood mononuclear cells (PBMCs), obtained when the disease was refractory, from a patient treated with antithyroid drugs. This rearrangement joins TRBV28 to TRBJ1-2; the D gene is possibly TRBD1 (5 bases). This CDR3 reads CASSPLKETAAYGYTF. The CDR3 DNA reads as TGTGCCAGCAGTCCCCTCAAGGAGACAGCCGCCTATGGCTACACCTTC.